The sequence of this TCR beta chain was determined in a study of T cell responses to AZD1222 COVID-19 vaccine. About the study: Researchers grouped second doses given at about 4 or about 12 weeks into one pool. Study outcomes and limitations: Breadth and depth of Spike-specific TCRs rose after two AZD1222 doses. Close to half of all spike-specific TCRs reportedly target regions of the variants that are unmutated. Donors skewed white British and female; clonal diversity was possibly underestimated.

Profiling relied on immunoSEQ multiplex PCR, and the TCRdb table lists in-frame clones only, not all of them. This table holds just over 150,000 clones, about nine tenths found once. A note on this clone: Its matching antigen is unknown.

The CDR3 sequence is 13 residues long. The germline CDR1 and CDR2 sequences are SQVTM and ANQGSEA. The V and J ends lost 7 bases and 5 bases, in that order; junction bases with no gene match: 7. The chain employs TRBV29-1 and TRBJ2-5, with 10 bases matching TRBD1. The receptor comes from an adult in good health. Sequences were derived from peripheral blood, sampled on day 0 of AZD1222 vaccination. DNA of the CDR3: TGCAGCGCACTGACAGGGGGCGCGGAGACCCAGTACTTC. Its protein product is CSALTGGAETQYF.